This T cell receptor delta chain is drawn from a study of gamma-delta chains in newborns, infants, children (dated by TCRdb to about 2019). In the study overall: According to the study title, microbial exposure causes polyclonal expansion of innate gammadelta T cells right after birth. The study examined the way microbial exposure affected innate gammadelta T cell populations in human newborns right after birth.

TCRdb records Illumina MiSeq as the sequencer. TCRdb reran clone calling on the public reads with CATT; rows sharing one DNA sequence were then combined. Counted in this sample were 10,000 to 12,000 delta-chain clones; approximately 9.5% of them appeared once. The biggest ten clones account for 8% to 10% of the sample. This clone has just a few counts. The target of this receptor is not known. Per-base qualities were not stored, and no clone one base away is much larger. Reading the germline V gene gives CDR1 GEAIGNYY and CDR2 EKD. The CDR3 holds 18 amino acids from the cysteine to the phenylalanine. Only the CDR3 part of the read is kept: 54 bases, read in frame from the first base. The trim is 0 bases for V and 0 bases for J, with a gap of 19 bases between the germline ends.

The specimen was blood. The sequence is built from TRDV2 and TRDJ1; TRDD3 might be the D gene, on 5 matching bases. This sequence was found in a child who was a newborn, infant or young child, either healthy, febrile or measles-vaccinated (not recorded which). The CDR3 region has the sequence CACDTVVGRGGYTDKLIF. The sequence in DNA is TGTGCCTGTGACACCGTCGTAGGGAGGGGAGGATACACCGATAAACTCATCTTT.